The rows below give T cell receptor beta chains drawn from one sample of a study of blood T cells in healthy people across ages. TCRdb used MiXCR to reprocess the 5' RACE reads, holding one entry per CDR3 protein. The sample shows about 800,000 distinct CDR3 sequences, more than 20% of them seen only once. This sample was also put to use in a study of T cells of mothers and their children.

Sequencing was carried out using blood. All receptors derive from a boy younger than 18 in good health. Each CDR3 is given with its conserved first and last residue. Fields, in order: V gene, D gene, J gene, CDR3 protein. The D gene is left open where the match is weak.

>TRBV20-1|TRBD1|TRBJ2-5
CSARDLDREYQETQYF
>TRBV29-1|TRBD1|TRBJ1-1
CSVRQGGRTEAFF
>TRBV30|NA|TRBJ1-4
CASSTWGGEKLFF
>TRBV6-2/TRBV6-3|NA|TRBJ2-4
CASSRQAVQYF
>TRBV4-1|TRBD1|TRBJ2-7
CASSQDQGQGAYEQYF
>TRBV5-6|NA|NA
CASSLVGANEQYF
>TRBV24-1|TRBD1|TRBJ2-5
CATSDSPGQGVGETQYF
>TRBV18|NA|TRBJ1-2
CASSPDGRGGYTF
>TRBV6-4|TRBD2|TRBJ2-1
CASSESSSGSFGEQFF
>TRBV6-5|NA|TRBJ2-5
CASSPLSGAQETQYF
>TRBV4-3|TRBD2|TRBJ2-1
CASSQDQGTSELRQFF
>TRBV19|NA|TRBJ1-1
CASSIRVYTEAFF
>TRBV2|TRBD1|TRBJ2-1
CATRQGYNEQFF
>TRBV10-3|NA|TRBJ2-3
CAISEITDTQYF
>TRBV20-1|TRBD1|TRBJ2-7
CSARVIPGQGIYEQYF
>TRBV5-1|NA|TRBJ2-5
CASSLGGFGETQYF
>TRBV2|TRBD1|TRBJ2-7
CASSKTGAGYEQYF
>TRBV6-5|TRBD1|TRBJ2-5
CASSGTGVSETQYF
>TRBV27|TRBD2|TRBJ2-1
CASSPRTSGRWNEQFF
>TRBV7-9|NA|TRBJ2-7
CASSERSYEQYF
>TRBV20-1|TRBD1|TRBJ1-5
CSATTTGGGQPQHF
>TRBV3-1|NA|TRBJ1-2
CASSQDHYGYTF
>TRBV5-1|NA|TRBJ2-7
CASFPGDQVAYEQYF
>TRBV9|NA|TRBJ1-1
CASSVGQGPNTEAFF
>TRBV12-3/TRBV12-4|NA|TRBJ2-5
CASSLGDFSAETQYF
>TRBV5-6|TRBD2|TRBJ2-7
CASSYGTSSPEQYF
>TRBV4-1|TRBD2|TRBJ2-1
CASSPGLAVLIYNEQFF
>TRBV29-1|TRBD2|TRBJ2-5
CSVEDGGETQCF
>TRBV20-1|TRBD1|TRBJ2-5
CSASPGTGSQETQYF
>TRBV29-1|NA|TRBJ2-2
CSVLSGGLFF
>TRBV5-5|NA|TRBJ2-6
CASSWTILGANVLTF
>TRBV28|NA|NA
CASSSELNYEQYF
>TRBV29-1|NA|TRBJ2-7
CSVERSELGSYEQYF
>TRBV10-3|TRBD2|NA
CAINVGLAGDLYEQYF
>TRBV7-2|NA|TRBJ1-2
CASSLGNVGGYTF
>TRBV5-6|NA|TRBJ2-4
CASSLVETGNIQYF
>TRBV10-2|NA|NA
CASRGKLGNEQFF
>TRBV28|TRBD2|TRBJ2-1
CASTWRTSAYNEQFF
>TRBV2|NA|TRBJ1-2
CASSEDRAFFYGYTF
>TRBV28|NA|TRBJ1-4
CATLAGGNEKLFF
>TRBV6-2/TRBV6-3|NA|TRBJ1-5
CASSSNLRGSNQPQHF
>TRBV5-1|TRBD2|TRBJ2-1
CASSLVAGSNNEQFF
>TRBV6-2/TRBV6-3|TRBD2|TRBJ2-5
CASSIGTSGTGETQYF
>TRBV20-1|NA|TRBJ2-7
CSAPPHSGYEQYF
>TRBV2|NA|TRBJ2-5
CASSSGLWETQYF
>TRBV6-5|NA|TRBJ1-2
CASSRGTRYGYTF
>TRBV9|TRBD2|TRBJ2-2
CASSVVPREDGELFF
>TRBV24-1|TRBD1|TRBJ2-3
CATSDRGQSPQDTQYF
>TRBV6-1|NA|TRBJ2-5
CASSGPNGETQYF
>TRBV4-3|TRBD1|TRBJ2-1
CASSQDLRSGTGAEQFF
>TRBV6-2/TRBV6-3|TRBD1|TRBJ2-6
CASSSTPYDRGGDVLTF
>TRBV29-1|NA|TRBJ1-2
CSVVGGSRGYTF
>TRBV19|TRBD1|TRBJ1-2
CASSPDGTGYGYTF
>TRBV24-1|NA|TRBJ1-5
CATSDRGLGNQPQHF
>TRBV11-2|NA|TRBJ1-4
CASSLEAVFGGKLFF
>TRBV11-2|NA|TRBJ2-5
CASSLGGGAQKTQYF
>TRBV7-9|TRBD1|TRBJ2-7
CASSLLRDRGAGEQYF
>TRBV20-1|TRBD1|TRBJ1-1
CSAANRGTAFF
>TRBV10-1|TRBD2|TRBJ2-1
CASIGASGTRSYNEQFF